A single sample gave rise to the 26 T cell receptor beta chains below, sequenced in a study of Tregs in tolerant kidney transplant recipients. TCRdb's copy holds only in-frame clones and misses some; the assay was immunoSEQ multiplex PCR. This sample yields about 240,000 clones, of which about 80% are seen a single time; about 0.58% belongs to the top ten. The specimen was CD4+ T cells from blood. These receptors were taken from a human donor in good health.

Concerning this clone itself: Other DNA sequences from this sample encode an identical CDR3 as well. This chain uses TRBV20-1 with TRBJ2-5; 7 nucleotides align to TRBD1. The CDR3 runs 11 residues. CDR1 DFQATT and CDR2 SNEGSKA come from the germline V gene (reference sequence). The V and J ends lost 4 bases and 4 bases, in that order; junction bases with no gene match: 0. CDR3 sequence (DNA): TGCAGTGCTAACAGGGGAGAGACCCAGTACTTC. Translated: CSANRGETQYF.

V gene TRBV6-5 combines with J gene TRBJ1-1, with D perhaps TRBD1 (5 bases). The CDR3 spans 16 residues. Trimming took off 0 bases at V and 0 bases at J, with 11 bases between the two ends. Germline lookup yields CDR1 MNHEY and CDR2 SVGAGI. The CDR3 spells CASSYSGVDMNTEAFF. CDR3 nucleotides: TGTGCCAGCAGTTACTCGGGGGTAGACATGAACACTGAAGCTTTCTTT.

This clone appeared a few times. The chain links TRBV9 to TRBJ1-1; 8 positions agree with TRBD1. CDR1 SGDLS and CDR2 YYNGEE come from the germline V gene. J was trimmed by 0 bases and V by 4 bases; bases with no gene match: 2. The CDR3 is 14 amino acids. The CDR3 here is CASSKDRVNTEAFF. CDR3 nucleotides: TGTGCCAGCAGCAAGGACAGGGTGAACACTGAAGCTTTCTTT.

This chain connects TRBV7-9 to TRBJ1-5; D not certain. CDR3 length equals 12 residues. V was cut by 2 bases and J by 5 bases, with 4 bases left in between. In germline, CDR1 is SEHNR, CDR2 FQNEAQ (reference sequence). CDR3 nucleotide sequence: TGTGCCAGCAGCTTAACCGATCAGCCCCAGCATTTT. This encodes CASSLTDQPQHF.

Only one count was recorded for this clone. The V and J genes are TRBV19 and TRBJ2-2; D is uncertain. The V and J ends lost 2 bases and 1 base respectively, with 5 bases between them. The CDR3 consists of 14 residues. Germline V gene data show CDR1 as LNHDA and CDR2 as SQIVND (reference sequence). CDR3: CASSINWNTGELFF. CDR3 nucleotides: TGTGCCAGTAGTATAAACTGGAACACCGGGGAGCTGTTTTTT.

The J gene is TRBJ2-1, the V gene TRBV7-3; D tentatively reads TRBD1 or TRBD2 (5 bases each). V shed 5 bases and J shed 0 bases, with 14 bases lying between them. CDR3 length: 16 residues. Per germline, CDR1 SGHTA and CDR2 FQGTGA. DNA of the CDR3: TGTGCCAGCAGCCTTTACCCAGGGAGCTCCTACAATGAGCAGTTCTTC. This codes for CASSLYPGSSYNEQFF.

This chain joins TRBV6-5 and TRBJ1-6; maybe TRBD1 (6 bases). Germline V CDR1 and CDR2: MNHEY, SVGAGI. CDR3 length equals 15 residues. Trimming pared 0 bases from V and 5 bases from J, leaving 8 bases between. The CDR3 nucleotides read TGTGCCAGCAGTTACTCGGGACAAGATAATTCACCCCTCCACTTT. Its protein product is CASSYSGQDNSPLHF.

In nucleotides, the CDR3 is TGTGCCAGCAGCTTAGAAGGGGTATACGAGCAGTACTTC. This codes for CASSLEGVYEQYF. The chain is built from TRBV13 and TRBJ2-7; a weak D match, TRBD1 (5 bases). The CDR3 totals 13 residues. Trimming took 1 base from V and 4 from J, leaving 8 bases between them. Germline V gene data show CDR1 as PRHDT and CDR2 as FYEKMQ (reference sequence). Full variable domain (rest looked up from reference TRBV13 and TRBJ2-7): AAGVIQSPRHLIKEKRETATLKCYPIPRHDTVYWYQQGPGQDPQFLISFYEKMQSDKGSIPDRFSAQQFSDYHSELNMSSLELGDSALYFCASSLEGVYEQYFGPGTRLTVT.

The chain uses TRBV25-1 and TRBJ1-2, with TRBD1 as a possible D gene (6 bases). Trimming took off 6 bases at V and 8 bases at J, with 16 bases between the two ends. Germline V gives CDR1 MGHDK, CDR2 SYGVNS. CDR3 length: 13 amino acids. CDR3 sequence (DNA): TGTGCCAGCAGCCCCCCAGGGCAGGGGGGCTACACCTTC. It encodes CASSPPGQGGYTF.

The V call is TRBV5-1, the J call TRBJ2-3; 9 bases match TRBD2. Trimming cost V 0 bases and J 5 bases; bases outside gene matches: 7. The V gene's germline CDR1 is SGHRS and CDR2 YFSETQ. This CDR3 has 16 amino acids. CDR3 sequence reads: CASSLVVAGEGDTQYF. CDR3 in DNA: TGCGCCAGCAGCTTGGTGGTAGCGGGAGAAGGAGATACGCAGTATTTT.

This chain connects TRBV27 to TRBJ1-5, with D hard to call. Looked up from germline, CDR1 is MNHEY and CDR2 is SMNVEV (reference sequence). The V gene lost 2 bases and the J gene lost 6 bases, with 8 bases spanning the gap. The CDR3 totals 13 residues. The CDR3 here is CASSLGRGQPQHF. CDR3 bases: TGTGCCAGCAGTTTAGGGCGGGGTCAGCCCCAGCATTTT.

This clone is a singleton in its sample. The chain employs TRBV5-1 and TRBJ1-2, with D hard to call. CDR3 length: 14 amino acids. The V gene lost 2 bases and the J gene lost 8 bases, with 16 bases spanning the gap. Germline loops: CDR1 SGHRS, CDR2 YFSETQ. CDR3 amino acids: CASSFPDSEGGYTF. The CDR3 DNA reads TGCGCCAGCAGCTTCCCGGACTCCGAAGGAGGCTACACCTTC.

The CDR3 nucleotides read TGTGCCAGTAGTATTTCAACAGGGGCAGGCAATCAGCCCCAGCATTTT. Its translation: CASSISTGAGNQPQHF. The chain has TRBV19 and TRBJ1-5, with 7 bases identical to TRBD1. This CDR3 contains 16 residues. From germline, CDR1 is LNHDA and CDR2 SQIVND (reference sequence). J was trimmed by 2 bases and V by 3 bases; bases with no gene match: 7.

The CDR3 here is CATSRVRGGSGGNQPQHF. CDR3 coding DNA: TGTGCCACCAGCAGAGTCCGCGGCGGGTCTGGGGGCAATCAGCCCCAGCATTTT. The chain uses TRBV15 and TRBJ1-5; D unclear. Germline V gene lookup returns CDR1 LNHNV and CDR2 YYDKDF (reference sequence). Trimming removed 1 base from V and 2 bases from J, with 18 bases in between. The CDR3 sequence is 18 residues long.

The chain uses TRBV6-5 and TRBJ2-7, with D perhaps matching TRBD1 or TRBD2 (5 bases each). Germline loops: CDR1 MNHEY, CDR2 SVGAGI. Deletions cut 5 bases from V and 3 bases from J, with 17 bases between. CDR3 size: 15 residues. The CDR3 spells CASSRAPRDGYEQYF. CDR3 bases: TGTGCCAGCAGTCGGGCTCCACGGGACGGCTACGAGCAGTACTTC.

This clone was seen a handful of times. The chain couples TRBV6-5 to TRBJ1-2; 9 positions agree with TRBD1. The CDR3 covers 15 residues. The V gene's germline CDR1 is MNHEY and CDR2 SVGAGI. Unmatched junction bases numbered 6, after V lost 1 base and J lost 6 bases. The CDR3 region is CASSYFGTGRNGYTF. CDR3 nucleotide sequence: TGTGCCAGCAGTTACTTTGGGACAGGGCGGAATGGCTACACCTTC.

This clone has a single count. The chain has TRBV6-5 and TRBJ1-2; D unresolved. The V end lost 6 bases, the J end lost 2 bases, and 7 bases lay between the germline ends. Germline lookup yields CDR1 MNHEY and CDR2 SVGAGI. The CDR3 runs 12 residues. CDR3 nucleotide sequence: TGTGCCAGCAGCGGACGGAACTATGGCTACACCTTC. Translating it yields CASSGRNYGYTF.

V and J are TRBV21-1 and TRBJ2-5; no DNA check was done on the table's D call, TRBD1. TRBV21-1 is a pseudogene locus. The CDR3 consists of 16 residues. CDR3 region: CASSRKAGQGYLEQYF. The CDR3 DNA follows: TGTGCCAGCAGCCGAAAGGCGGGACAGGGGTACTTGGAGCAGTACTTC.

The CDR3 DNA follows: TGTGCCAGCTCCCTTGCGAGGGTATCCGCCGGTTCCTATGGCTACACCTTC. Encoded protein: CASSLARVSAGSYGYTF. The gene calls are TRBV18 and TRBJ1-2; D gene ambiguous. Trimming stripped 6 bases from V and 4 bases from J, with 24 bases between. The germline CDR1 and CDR2 sequences are KGHSH and LQKENI. The CDR3 sequence is 17 residues long. The variable domain in full, completed from reference TRBV18 and TRBJ1-2, reads NAGVMQNPRHLVRRRGQEARLRCSPMKGHSHVYWYRQLPEEGLKFMVYLQKENIIDESGMPKERFSAEFPKEGPSILRIQQVVRGDSAAYFCASSLARVSAGSYGYTFGSGTRLTVV.

J is TRBJ1-2 and V is TRBV11-2; 9 bases map to TRBD1. Looked up from germline, CDR1 is SGHAT and CDR2 is FQNNGV. V dropped 4 bases and J dropped 4; count of bases not matched to a gene: 13. There are 17 residues in the CDR3. The CDR3 sequence: CASSSTSGTGKSYGYTF. Here the CDR3 DNA reads TGTGCCAGCAGCTCAACATCCGGGACAGGGAAAAGCTATGGCTACACCTTC.

This chain links TRBV2 with TRBJ2-3; perhaps TRBD2 as D (5 bases). From germline, CDR1 is SNHLY and CDR2 FYNNEI. Trimming pared 6 bases from V and 8 bases from J, leaving 9 bases between. The CDR3 totals 11 residues. CDR3 in DNA: TGTGCCAGCAGAAAGGGAGTTACGCAGTATTTT. As protein: CASRKGVTQYF.

The chain is built from TRBV5-6 and TRBJ2-1, with 9 bases identical to TRBD2. From germline, CDR1 is SGHDT and CDR2 YYEEEE. The CDR3 contains 15 residues. Trimming at V came to 6 bases and at J to 3 bases, leaving 7 bases not matched to a gene. The CDR3 region is CASIYIAGVYNEQFF. The CDR3 coding sequence is TGTGCCAGCATCTATATAGCGGGGGTCTACAATGAGCAGTTCTTC.

This clone appeared once. V is TRBV18 and J is TRBJ2-4; 9 nucleotides match TRBD1. CDR1 KGHSH and CDR2 LQKENI come from the germline V gene. The length of the CDR3 is 18 residues. The V segment lost 4 bases and the J segment 5 bases; nucleotides outside the gene matches: 15. CDR3 DNA: TGTGCCAGCTCACAATCCGGGACAGGGAGTTTGTGGGAAAACATTCAGTACTTC. Translated: CASSQSGTGSLWENIQYF. The whole variable domain, filled in from reference TRBV18 and TRBJ2-4, reads NAGVMQNPRHLVRRRGQEARLRCSPMKGHSHVYWYRQLPEEGLKFMVYLQKENIIDESGMPKERFSAEFPKEGPSILRIQQVVRGDSAAYFCASSQSGTGSLWENIQYFGAGTRLSVL.

J is TRBJ2-3 and V is TRBV7-8, with D hard to call. The CDR3 sequence is 14 residues long. Germline V CDR1 and CDR2: SGHVS, FQNEAQ. Trimming pared 1 base from V and 2 bases from J, leaving 7 bases between. CDR3 loop: CASSLGPDTDTQYF. DNA for the CDR3: TGTGCCAGCAGCTTAGGGCCAGACACAGATACGCAGTATTTT.

The CDR3 protein is CASSRQENTGELFF. DNA for the CDR3: TGTGCCAGCTCACGACAGGAGAACACCGGGGAGCTGTTTTTT. V usage is TRBV18 and J usage is TRBJ2-2, with a weak D call TRBD1 (6 bases). V dropped 4 bases and J dropped 1 base, with 7 bases sitting between them. The CDR3 has 14 amino acids. Looked up from germline, CDR1 is KGHSH and CDR2 is LQKENI.

This clone occurred a few times. This rearrangement joins TRBV30 to TRBJ1-2, with 9 bases that match TRBD1. CDR3 size: 11 residues. V dropped 1 base and J dropped 14; count of bases not matched to a gene: 5. Germline V gene lookup returns CDR1 GTSNPN and CDR2 SVGIG (reference sequence). The CDR3 DNA follows: TGTGCCTGGAGTGGAGGGACAGGGAGGACCTTC. This codes for CAWSGGTGRTF.